Detailed here is one TCR beta chain. What it binds is unknown. This specimen comes from a study of T cell responses to AZD1222 COVID-19 vaccine. Findings of the study overall: Elevations in Spike-specific TCR breadth and depth followed administration of two AZD1222 doses. The donors showed a predominance of white British ancestry and of females, with possible underestimation of clonal diversity. The CD4 TCRs associated with vaccination extended across spike and predominated at 160-218 and 743-854.

Generated by immunoSEQ multiplex PCR, the TCRdb table keeps only in-frame clones and is missing some. This table has about 110,000 clones, around 92% appearing once. CDR1 SGHAT and CDR2 FQNNGV come from the germline V gene. V shed 6 bases and J 7 bases; nucleotides not matched to a gene: 5. This CDR3 comprises 14 residues. This receptor was identified in an adult who received the AZD1222 COVID-19 vaccine. J is TRBJ1-6 and V is TRBV11-2, with 8 positions matching TRBD1. Sample: peripheral blood, taken 28 days after the second AZD1222 dose. CDR3 loop: CASSSTGVNSPLHF. DNA of the CDR3: TGTGCCAGCAGTTCGACAGGGGTAAATTCACCCCTCCACTTT.